This is a list of T cell receptor beta chains from one sample in a study of OX40 agonist ivuxolimab in advanced cancers. TCRdb's copy holds only in-frame clones and misses some; the assay was immunoSEQ multiplex PCR. The sample has about 59,000 clones, over 75% seen once. The material sequenced was CD4+ or CD8+ T cells sorted from blood, taken in a trial of the OX40 agonist ivuxolimab. These TCRs come from an adult with an advanced solid tumor such as melanoma, head and neck, liver or kidney cancer. Both conserved end residues are part of each CDR3. Each record gives: J gene, clone size, D gene, V gene, CDR3 DNA, CDR3 protein. A D gene is named only where the DNA matches it firmly. The size entry is marked missing in some rows and otherwise reads once, few, many or a size class.

>TRBJ1-6|NA|NA|TRBV18
TGTGCCAGCGAAGAAGGGGGTGGGGGTAATTCACCCCTCCACTTT
CASEEGGGGNSPLHF
>TRBJ2-3|NA|TRBD1|TRBV5-1
TGCGCCAGCAGCGCAAGTCAGGGGGCAGATACGCAGTATTTT
CASSASQGADTQYF
>TRBJ2-1|NA|TRBD2|TRBV29-1
TGCAGCGTTGAACTCAGCGGGAGAGGGTCCTACAATGAGCAGTTCTTC
CSVELSGRGSYNEQFF
>TRBJ2-7|NA|TRBD1|TRBV4-1
TGCGCCAGCAGCCAACAATCGGGACAGACCTACGAGCAGTACTTC
CASSQQSGQTYEQYF
>TRBJ2-1|medium-sized|NA|TRBV5-4
TGTGCCAGCAGCTTCGAGGGGAACTCCTACAATGAGCAGTTCTTC
CASSFEGNSYNEQFF
>TRBJ2-7|NA|TRBD1|TRBV28
TGTGCCAGCACTGAAGGGGGACAGGGGGTTTACGAGCAGTACTTC
CASTEGGQGVYEQYF
>TRBJ1-2|NA|NA|TRBV7-2
TGTGCCAGCAGCTCTCGGACAGTTCTTCACTATGGCTACACCTTC
CASSSRTVLHYGYTF
>TRBJ1-3|NA|NA|TRBV6-1
TGTGCCAGCAGTGAAAGTCTTGAAACGACAGGAGCATCTGGAAACACCATATATTTT
CASSESLETTGASGNTIYF
>TRBJ1-2|few|TRBD1|TRBV28
TGTGCCAGCAGCGCAGGGGGCGTTCCCTATGGCTACACCTTC
CASSAGGVPYGYTF
>TRBJ2-2|NA|NA|TRBV2
TGTGCCAGCAGTGAATGGGGATTAAACACCGGGGAGCTGTTTTTT
CASSEWGLNTGELFF
>TRBJ2-3|NA|NA|TRBV14
TGTGCCAGCAGCCAAGATCAACTCACAGATACGCAGTATTTT
CASSQDQLTDTQYF
>TRBJ2-3|NA|TRBD2|TRBV7-2
TGTGCCAGCAGTCGAGGGACTAGCGGTTACACAGATACGCAGTATTTT
CASSRGTSGYTDTQYF
>TRBJ2-3|NA|NA|TRBV9
TGTGCCAGCAGCGTAGATGGAACAGATACGCAGTATTTT
CASSVDGTDTQYF
>TRBJ1-1|NA|TRBD1|TRBV28
TGTGCCAGCAGTTTCGCGGGACAGGGGGCGCCTGAAGCTTTCTTT
CASSFAGQGAPEAFF
>TRBJ1-1|NA|TRBD1|TRBV19
TGTGCCAGTACTACGACAGGGTTGAACACTGAAGCTTTCTTT
CASTTTGLNTEAFF
>TRBJ1-2|NA|NA|TRBV7-9
TGTGCCAGCAGCTTAGCGGCCGGCTATGGCTACACCTTC
CASSLAAGYGYTF
>TRBJ2-3|NA|TRBD2|TRBV11-2
TGTGCCAGCAGCAGGGACTACGTGACAGATACGCAGTATTTT
CASSRDYVTDTQYF
>TRBJ1-1|NA|TRBD1|TRBV2
TGTGCCAGCAGTCTACCAGGGGGGGTCGCTTTCTTT
CASSLPGGVAFF
>TRBJ2-1|NA|NA|TRBV21-1
TGTGCCAGCCGCACGGATGAGCAGTTCTTC
CASRTDEQFF
>TRBJ1-1|NA|NA|TRBV6-4
TGTGCCAGCAGTGACTCGGGTGGCGAAGCTTTCTTT
CASSDSGGEAFF
>TRBJ2-5|NA|NA|TRBV4-3
TGCGCCAGCAGCCAATCCAGGGAGACCCAGTACTTC
CASSQSRETQYF
>TRBJ1-4|NA|NA|TRBV28
TGTGCCAGCAGTCCCTACGGCGGGGGGTCAGATGAAAAACTGTTTTTT
CASSPYGGGSDEKLFF
>TRBJ2-3|NA|NA|TRBV7-8
TGTGCCAGCAGCATCCGGGACTTTACAGATACGCAGTATTTT
CASSIRDFTDTQYF
>TRBJ2-3|NA|NA|TRBV5-1
TGCGCCAGCAGCCCAGGAGGGACCACAGATACGCAGTATTTT
CASSPGGTTDTQYF
>TRBJ2-1|NA|NA|TRBV5-1
TGCGCCAGCAGCTTGGCTGGCTTTCGGGAGCAGTTCTTC
CASSLAGFREQFF
>TRBJ2-3|NA|NA|TRBV30
TGTGCCTCCTCGCCAGGAAACACAGATACGCAGTATTTT
CASSPGNTDTQYF
>TRBJ2-5|NA|NA|TRBV30
TGTGCCTGGAGAGACTCGACTAATCCAGGGGAGACCCAGTACTTC
CAWRDSTNPGETQYF
>TRBJ2-1|NA|NA|TRBV4-2
TGTGCCAGCAGCCAAGATATTCGAGGGGAGCAGTTCTTC
CASSQDIRGEQFF